Reported below is one T cell receptor beta chain. Repertoires were generated with immunoSEQ multiplex PCR, while TCRdb's copy carries only in-frame clones and drops some. Of 700,000 or so clones listed, roughly 85% are singletons. The data belong to a study of shared T cell receptors in the human thymus. The CDR3 sequence is 16 residues long. Germline loops: CDR1 MGHRA, CDR2 YSYEKL. V was clipped by 3 bases and J by 1 base, with 10 bases between them. These data are also associated with another study on human thymus T cells. That study reports: What related research reported was that thymic repertoires overlapped highly among unrelated individuals.

Sequenced sample: thymocytes. This rearrangement joins TRBV4-1 to TRBJ1-6, with a possible D match to TRBD1 (6 bases). This receptor was identified in a girl under three years old with a congenital heart defect. The CDR3 DNA follows: TGCGCCAGCAGCCAGCAACAGGGATCCTATAATTCACCCCTCCACTTT. Protein: CASSQQQGSYNSPLHF.